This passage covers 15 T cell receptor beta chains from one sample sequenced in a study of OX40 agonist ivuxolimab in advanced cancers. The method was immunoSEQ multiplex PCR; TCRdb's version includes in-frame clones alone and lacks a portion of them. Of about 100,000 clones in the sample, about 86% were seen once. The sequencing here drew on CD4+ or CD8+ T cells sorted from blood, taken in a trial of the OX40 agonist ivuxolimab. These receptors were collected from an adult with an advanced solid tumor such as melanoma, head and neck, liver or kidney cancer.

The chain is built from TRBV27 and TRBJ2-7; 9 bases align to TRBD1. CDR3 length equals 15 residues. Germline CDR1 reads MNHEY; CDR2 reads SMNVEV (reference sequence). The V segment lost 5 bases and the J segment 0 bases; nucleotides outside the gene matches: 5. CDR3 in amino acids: CASSLTGGSSYEQYF. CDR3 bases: TGTGCCAGCAGTCTGACAGGGGGGAGCTCCTACGAGCAGTACTTC.

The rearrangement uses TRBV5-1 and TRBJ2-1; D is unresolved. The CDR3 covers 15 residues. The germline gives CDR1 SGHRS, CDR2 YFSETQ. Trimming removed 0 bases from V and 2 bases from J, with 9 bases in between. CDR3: CASSLAVTAYNEQFF. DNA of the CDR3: TGCGCCAGCAGCTTGGCGGTCACAGCCTACAATGAGCAGTTCTTC.

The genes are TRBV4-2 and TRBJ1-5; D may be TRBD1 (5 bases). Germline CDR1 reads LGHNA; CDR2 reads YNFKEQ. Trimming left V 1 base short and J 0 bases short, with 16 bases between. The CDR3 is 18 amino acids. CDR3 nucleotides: TGTGCCAGCAGCCAAGTGCGATTCGGGACTTATAGCAATCAGCCCCAGCATTTT. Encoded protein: CASSQVRFGTYSNQPQHF.

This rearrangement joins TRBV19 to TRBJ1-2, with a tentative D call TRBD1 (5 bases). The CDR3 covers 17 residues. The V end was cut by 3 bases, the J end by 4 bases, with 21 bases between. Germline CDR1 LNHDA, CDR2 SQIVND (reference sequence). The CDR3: CASSIGDFPRYIYGYTF. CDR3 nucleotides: TGTGCCAGTAGTATCGGGGACTTTCCCCGCTATATCTATGGCTACACCTTC.

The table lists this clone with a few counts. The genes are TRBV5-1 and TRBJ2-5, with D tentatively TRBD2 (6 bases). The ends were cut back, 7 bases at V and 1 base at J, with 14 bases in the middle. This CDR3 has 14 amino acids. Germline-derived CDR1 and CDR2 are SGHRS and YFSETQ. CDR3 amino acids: CASGGTGIQETQYF. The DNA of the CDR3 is TGCGCCAGCGGAGGGACCGGCATCCAAGAGACCCAGTACTTC.

In DNA form, the CDR3 reads TGTGCCAGCAGCCGGTCTAGCGGGGGGGATGAAGAGACCCAGTACTTC. Encoded protein: CASSRSSGGDEETQYF. J is TRBJ2-5 and V is TRBV4-2; 12 bases are shared with TRBD2. The ends lost 4 bases at V and 3 bases at J; junction bases unmatched: 6. The CDR3 consists of 16 residues. CDR1 and CDR2 from the germline V gene are LGHNA and YNFKEQ.

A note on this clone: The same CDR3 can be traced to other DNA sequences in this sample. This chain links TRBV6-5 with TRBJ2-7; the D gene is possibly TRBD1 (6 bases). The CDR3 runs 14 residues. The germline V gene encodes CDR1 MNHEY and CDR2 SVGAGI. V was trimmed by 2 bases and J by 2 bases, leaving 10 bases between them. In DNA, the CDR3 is TGTGCCAGCAGTTACGCGGCAGGGGCCTACGAGCAGTACTTC. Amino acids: CASSYAAGAYEQYF.

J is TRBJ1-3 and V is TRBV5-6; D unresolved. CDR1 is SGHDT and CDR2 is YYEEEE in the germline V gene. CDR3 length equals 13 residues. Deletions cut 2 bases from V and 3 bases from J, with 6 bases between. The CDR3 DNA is TGTGCCAGCAGCTTAAGGGTTGGAAACACCATATATTTT. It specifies CASSLRVGNTIYF.

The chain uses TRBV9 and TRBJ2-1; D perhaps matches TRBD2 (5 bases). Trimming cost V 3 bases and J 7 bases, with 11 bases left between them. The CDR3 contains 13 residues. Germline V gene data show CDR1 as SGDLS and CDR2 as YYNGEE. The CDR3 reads CASSALLENEQFF. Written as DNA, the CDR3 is TGTGCCAGCAGCGCCCTACTAGAGAATGAGCAGTTCTTC. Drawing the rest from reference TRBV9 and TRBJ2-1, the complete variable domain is DSGVTQTPKHLITATGQRVTLRCSPRSGDLSVYWYQQSLDQGLQFLIQYYNGEERAKGNILERFSAQQFPDLHSELNLSSLELGDSALYFCASSALLENEQFFGPGTRLTVL.

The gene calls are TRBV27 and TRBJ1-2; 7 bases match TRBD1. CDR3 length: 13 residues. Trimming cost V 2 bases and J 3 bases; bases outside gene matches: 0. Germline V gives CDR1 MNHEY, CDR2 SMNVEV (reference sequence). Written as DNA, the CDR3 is TGTGCCAGCAGTTTACAGGGGGACTATGGCTACACCTTC. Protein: CASSLQGDYGYTF.

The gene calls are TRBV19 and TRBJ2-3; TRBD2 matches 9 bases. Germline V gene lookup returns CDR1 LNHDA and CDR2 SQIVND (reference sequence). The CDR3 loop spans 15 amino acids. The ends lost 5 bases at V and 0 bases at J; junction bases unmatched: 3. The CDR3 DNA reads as TGTGCCAGTAGTTTGACTAGCGGAAGCACAGATACGCAGTATTTT. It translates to CASSLTSGSTDTQYF.

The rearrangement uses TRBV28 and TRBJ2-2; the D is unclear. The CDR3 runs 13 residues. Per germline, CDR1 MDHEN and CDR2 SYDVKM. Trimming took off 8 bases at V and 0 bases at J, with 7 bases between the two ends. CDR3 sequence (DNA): TGTGCCAGCCGAGATCCGAACACCGGGGAGCTGTTTTTT. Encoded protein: CASRDPNTGELFF. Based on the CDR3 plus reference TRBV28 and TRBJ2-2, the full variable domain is DVKVTQSSRYLVKRTGEKVFLECVQDMDHENMFWYRQDPGLGLRLIYFSYDVKMKEKGDIPEGYSVSREKKERFSLILESASTNQTSMYLCASRDPNTGELFFGEGSRLTVL.

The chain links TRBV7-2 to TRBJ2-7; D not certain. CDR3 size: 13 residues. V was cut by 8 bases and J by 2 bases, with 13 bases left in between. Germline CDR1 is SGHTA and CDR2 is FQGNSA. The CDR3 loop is CASSSQATYEQYF. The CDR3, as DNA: TGTGCCAGCTCATCGCAGGCTACCTACGAGCAGTACTTC.

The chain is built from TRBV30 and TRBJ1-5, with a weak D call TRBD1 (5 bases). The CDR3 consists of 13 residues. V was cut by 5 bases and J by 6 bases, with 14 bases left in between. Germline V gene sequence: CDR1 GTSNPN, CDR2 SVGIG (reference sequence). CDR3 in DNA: TGTGCCTGGGCCCCGGGGGATAGTCAGCCCCAGCATTTT. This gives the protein CAWAPGDSQPQHF.

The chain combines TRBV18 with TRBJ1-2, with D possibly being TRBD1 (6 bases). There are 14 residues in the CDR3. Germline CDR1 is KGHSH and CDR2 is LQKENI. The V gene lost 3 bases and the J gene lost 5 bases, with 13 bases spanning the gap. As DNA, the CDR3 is TGTGCCAGCTCACCCGTACAGGGAAGTTATGGCTACACCTTC. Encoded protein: CASSPVQGSYGYTF.